This T cell receptor (beta chain) was recorded in a study of blood T cell repertoires in COVID-19. Study as a whole: Acute-phase and convalescent COVID-19 samples originated in the United States, Italy and Spain. Sources were T cells, B-cell-depleted T cells, or PBMCs; the material itself was cDNA or gDNA.

CDR3 length: 16 residues. Germline V gene lookup returns CDR1 SGHRS and CDR2 YFSETQ. The germline V and J ends were trimmed by 0 bases and 3 bases, with 13 bases remaining between them. In the original workflow: Quantification of nucleated cells was approximated via reference gene primer amplification. Profiling relied on immunoSEQ multiplex PCR, and the TCRdb table lists in-frame clones only, not all of them. That table furnishes V, J and clone size, whereas the DNA furnished D and trimming. The repertoire holds 250,000 to 350,000 clones, around 88% seen once, with approximately 6.6% in the top ten.

The material sequenced was peripheral blood. The source is a woman in her thirties who had recovered from COVID-19. The V call is TRBV5-1, the J call TRBJ2-1; D may be TRBD2 (5 bases). The CDR3 DNA reads TGCGCCAGCAGCTTGGATGGCGGGCTAAACTACAATGAGCAGTTCTTC. Its protein is CASSLDGGLNYNEQFF.